Here is one T cell receptor (beta chain) with its context. Authors' processing steps: The authors estimated nucleated cell counts from reference gene primer amplification. Profiling relied on immunoSEQ multiplex PCR, and the TCRdb table lists in-frame clones only, not all of them. The DNA gave D and trimming, while V, J and clone size come from that table. The table has approximately 100,000 clones, around 92% seen once; the top ten hold about 5.7%. The data are from a study of blood T cell repertoires in COVID-19. Overall study: The United States, Italy and Spain were the sources of the acute and convalescent COVID-19 samples. The cDNA or gDNA used as material had been derived from T cells, B-cell-depleted T cells, or PBMCs.

This clonotype was sampled from a man between 50 and 59 years old with active COVID-19. The specimen was peripheral blood.

CDR3 amino acids: CASSLTSGRAGGTQYF. The CDR3, as DNA: TGTGCCAGTAGTCTGACTAGCGGGAGGGCCGGAGGTACGCAGTATTTT. V is TRBV19 and J is TRBJ2-3; 14 nucleotides match TRBD2. The CDR3 sequence is 16 residues long. CDR1 is LNHDA and CDR2 is SQIVND in the germline V gene (reference sequence). The V gene end was trimmed by 5 bases and the J gene end by 8 bases; junction bases not matched to a gene: 9.